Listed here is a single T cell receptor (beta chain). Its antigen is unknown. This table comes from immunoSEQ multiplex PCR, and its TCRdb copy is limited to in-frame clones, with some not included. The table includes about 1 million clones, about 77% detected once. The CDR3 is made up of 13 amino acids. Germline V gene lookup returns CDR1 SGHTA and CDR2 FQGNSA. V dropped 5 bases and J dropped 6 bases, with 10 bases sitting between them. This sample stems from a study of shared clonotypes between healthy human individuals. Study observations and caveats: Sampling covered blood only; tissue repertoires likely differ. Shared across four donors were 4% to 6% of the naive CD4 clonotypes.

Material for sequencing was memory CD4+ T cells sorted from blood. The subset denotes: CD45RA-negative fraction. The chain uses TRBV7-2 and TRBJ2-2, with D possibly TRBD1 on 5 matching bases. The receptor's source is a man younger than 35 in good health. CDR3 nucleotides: TGTGCCAGCAGCCAAGGGGTGGCCGGGGAGCTGTTTTTT. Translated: CASSQGVAGELFF. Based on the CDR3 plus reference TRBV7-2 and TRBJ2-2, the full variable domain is GAGVSQSPSNKVTEKGKDVELRCDPISGHTALYWYRQSLGQGLEFLIYFQGNSAPDKSGLPSDRFSAERTGGSVSTLTIQRTQQEDSAVYLCASSQGVAGELFFGEGSRLTVL.